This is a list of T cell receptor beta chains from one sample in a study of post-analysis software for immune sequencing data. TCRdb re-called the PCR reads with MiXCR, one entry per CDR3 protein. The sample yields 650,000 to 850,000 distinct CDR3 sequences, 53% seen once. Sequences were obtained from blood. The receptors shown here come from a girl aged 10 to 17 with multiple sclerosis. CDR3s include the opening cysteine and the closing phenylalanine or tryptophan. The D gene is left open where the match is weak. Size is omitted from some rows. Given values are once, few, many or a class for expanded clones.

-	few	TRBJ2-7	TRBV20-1	TGCAGTGCTGTCGGGACACATTACGAGCAGTACTTC	CSAVGTHYEQYF
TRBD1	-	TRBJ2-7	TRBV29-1	TGCAGCGTTCGGGGACAGGCCGGCCACGAGCAGTACTTC	CSVRGQAGHEQYF
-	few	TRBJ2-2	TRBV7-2	TGTGCCAGCAGCTTGGATGGGGACGGCACCGGGGAGCTGTTTTTT	CASSLDGDGTGELFF
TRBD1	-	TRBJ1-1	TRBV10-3	TGTGCCATCAGGGGGACAGAAATGAACACTGAAGCTTTCTTT	CAIRGTEMNTEAFF
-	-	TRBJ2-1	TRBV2	TGTGCCAGCAGGGGGCGAGGAGGGGTCGACAATGAGCAGTTCTTC	CASRGRGGVDNEQFF
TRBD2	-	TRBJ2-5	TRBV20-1	TGCAGTGCTCGTCTAAGACTAGCGGGGGGCCAGGTCGGAGAGACCCAGTACTTC	CSARLRLAGGQVGETQYF
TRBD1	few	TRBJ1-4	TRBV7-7	TGTGCCAGCAGCTTTGGTACAGGGGTTAACGAAAAACTGTTTTTT	CASSFGTGVNEKLFF
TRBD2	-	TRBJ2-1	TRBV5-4	TGTGCCAGCAGCTTACTGACTAGCCTTCGGGCTGAGCAGTTCTTC	CASSLLTSLRAEQFF
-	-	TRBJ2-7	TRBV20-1	TGCAGTGCGAGGAGACTAGTTTCCGAGCAGTACTTC	CSARRLVSEQYF
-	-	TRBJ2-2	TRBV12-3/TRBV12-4	TGTGCCGGCAGTTTAAAGGGTGACGGGGAGCTGTTTTTT	CAGSLKGDGELFF
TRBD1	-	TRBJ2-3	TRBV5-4	TGTGCCAGCAGCCCAGGGGGCCTCGCCACAGATACGCAGTATTTT	CASSPGGLATDTQYF
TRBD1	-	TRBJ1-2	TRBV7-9	TGTGCCAGCAGCGAGGGACCTGTTACGACAGGGGGCTCTCGTCCCTATGGCTACACCTTC	CASSEGPVTTGGSRPYGYTF
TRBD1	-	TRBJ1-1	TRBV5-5	TGTGCCAGCAGCAGGGGACAGGGGGCTCCGAACACTGAAACTTTCTTT	CASSRGQGAPNTETFF
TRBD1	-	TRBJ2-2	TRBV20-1	TGCAGTGCTAAGGGGGCGCACACCGGGGAGCTGTTTTTT	CSAKGAHTGELFF
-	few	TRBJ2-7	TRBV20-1	TGCAGTGCTATTACCGGGTCACACGAGCAGTACTTC	CSAITGSHEQYF
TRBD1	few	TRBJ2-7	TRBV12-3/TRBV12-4	TGTGCCAGCAGCCGAGACAGGGTCGGAGAGCAGTACTTC	CASSRDRVGEQYF
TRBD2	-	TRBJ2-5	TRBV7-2	TGTGCCAGCAGCCCCCCGGCGGGGGCCCAGTACTTC	CASSPPAGAQYF
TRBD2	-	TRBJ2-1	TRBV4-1	TGCGCCAGCAGCCAGATACTGACGACTAGCGTATACAATGAGCAGTTCTTC	CASSQILTTSVYNEQFF
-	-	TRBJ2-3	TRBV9	TGTGCCAGCAGCGTAGACGAGGGAAGGACAGATACGCAGTATTTT	CASSVDEGRTDTQYF
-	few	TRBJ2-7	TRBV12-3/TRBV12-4	TGTGCCAGCAGTTCCGGACGGGTCTACGAGCAGTACTTC	CASSSGRVYEQYF
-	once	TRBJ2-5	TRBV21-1	TGTGCCAACCCCGGGACTCCAAATGACAGAATAAAGGAGACCCAGTACTTC	CANPGTPNDRIKETQYF
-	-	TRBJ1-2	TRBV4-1	TGCGCCAGCAGCCACGCAGGGATAAATGGTCCTGGCTACACCTTC	CASSHAGINGPGYTF
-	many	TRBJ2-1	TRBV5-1	TGCGCCAGCAGCCTCGGCGGGGATGAGCAGTTCTTC	CASSLGGDEQFF
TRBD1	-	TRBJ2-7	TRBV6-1	TGTGCCAGCAGTAGACAGGGGGCCTCAACTATCTACAATGAGCAGTACTTC	CASSRQGASTIYNEQYF
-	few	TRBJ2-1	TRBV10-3	TGTGCCATCAGTTCCGAAAGCGGGCGGTACAATGAGCAGTTCTTC	CAISSESGRYNEQFF
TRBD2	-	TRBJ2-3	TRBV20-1	TGCAGTGCTTCCGGGACTAGCTTCGCAGATACGCAGTATTTT	CSASGTSFADTQYF
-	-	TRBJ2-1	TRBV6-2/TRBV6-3	TGTGCCAGCAGTAGCCCGGGACTGGGGGTGGATAATGAGCAGTTCTTC	CASSSPGLGVDNEQFF
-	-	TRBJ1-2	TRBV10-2	TGCGCCAGCAGTGTGGGGGGAACCTATGGCTACACCTTC	CASSVGGTYGYTF